This is a list of T cell receptor beta chains from one sample in a study of OX40 agonist ivuxolimab in advanced cancers. The assay was immunoSEQ multiplex PCR, and TCRdb's table has in-frame clones only and misses some. Of more than 40,000 clones in the sample, more than 75% were seen once. The source was CD4+ or CD8+ T cells sorted from blood, collected in a trial of the OX40 agonist ivuxolimab. These receptors all stem from an adult with an advanced solid tumor such as melanoma, head and neck, liver or kidney cancer. Each CDR3 is given with its conserved first and last residue. A D gene is named only where the DNA matches it firmly. For some rows the clone size is stated as once, few or many, or as a class when expanded; others skip it.

V gene	D gene	clone size	J gene	CDR3 DNA	CDR3 protein
TRBV30	-	-	TRBJ1-5	TGTGCCTGGAGTGTCGGGAGCGGGAATAGCAATCAGCCCCAGCATTTT	CAWSVGSGNSNQPQHF
TRBV9	TRBD2	-	TRBJ2-1	TGTGCCAGCAGCGCCCCCCCGAGCGGGAGCGAGAAAGAGCAGTTCTTC	CASSAPPSGSEKEQFF
TRBV7-2	-	-	TRBJ2-1	TGTGCCAGCAGCTTGGGGTACAATGAGCAGTTCTTC	CASSLGYNEQFF
TRBV19	-	-	TRBJ2-3	TGTGCCAGTAGACCGGGAGTGAGGAGTAGGGATACGCAGTATTTT	CASRPGVRSRDTQYF
TRBV30	-	-	TRBJ2-6	TGTGCCTGGAGTAGGGGTGGCGGGGCCAACGTCCTGACTTTC	CAWSRGGGANVLTF
TRBV7-8	TRBD1	-	TRBJ2-5	TGTGCCAGCAGCTCTCCGGGACAGACAAAGGTTGCAATCCAAGAGACCCAGTACTTC	CASSSPGQTKVAIQETQYF
TRBV2	TRBD2	once	TRBJ2-3	TGTGCCAGCAGTGAAATCCTAGCGGGAGGAGGAGATACGCAGTATTTT	CASSEILAGGGDTQYF
TRBV4-3	-	-	TRBJ1-1	TGCGCCAGCAGCCAAGACGGGCTAGCTTTCTTT	CASSQDGLAFF
TRBV7-9	TRBD1	-	TRBJ2-5	TGTGCCAGCAGCTTGATCCGGGACAGGGGGCTTGAGACCCAGTACTTC	CASSLIRDRGLETQYF
TRBV11-2	-	-	TRBJ2-7	TGTGCCAGCAGCCTCGACAGACCCGAGCAGTACTTC	CASSLDRPEQYF
TRBV5-8	-	-	TRBJ2-7	TGTGCCAGCAGCGTCGCAGGGGCAGGCGAGCAGTACTTC	CASSVAGAGEQYF
TRBV27	TRBD1	-	TRBJ1-1	TGTGCCAGCAGTTTGGGACAGGGGATCCCTGAAGCCTTCTTT	CASSLGQGIPEAFF
TRBV11-2	-	-	TRBJ2-4	TGTGCCAGCAGCGCCCGATTTAGCGAGAACAAAAACATTCAGTACTTC	CASSARFSENKNIQYF
TRBV5-4	-	-	TRBJ2-4	TGTGCCAGCAGCTTTGGGGGGGGCGAAAACATTCAGTACTTC	CASSFGGGENIQYF
TRBV13	-	-	TRBJ2-5	TGTGCCAGCAGCTTAGTAGCCCCGTTGGGGCGGAGGCTGGAGACCCAGTACTTC	CASSLVAPLGRRLETQYF
TRBV7-9	TRBD2	-	TRBJ2-5	TGTGCCAGCAGCTTACGACCCATAGCGGGGGAACGCCAAGAGACCCAGTACTTC	CASSLRPIAGERQETQYF
TRBV27	-	-	TRBJ1-5	TGTGCCAGCAGTGGTACAGGTTTCAATCAGCCCCAGCATTTT	CASSGTGFNQPQHF
TRBV29-1	TRBD1	-	TRBJ2-7	TGCAGCGTTGAAGGAGGGAGACAGGGGGCCGCCTACGAGCAGTACTTC	CSVEGGRQGAAYEQYF
TRBV6-6	-	-	TRBJ2-5	TGTGCCAGCAGTTACTCGCCACAGGGTATGGGAGAGACCCAGTACTTC	CASSYSPQGMGETQYF
TRBV5-5	-	-	TRBJ1-2	TGTGCCAGCAGCTGGGTTACGGGCTCTAACTATGGCTACACCTTC	CASSWVTGSNYGYTF
TRBV6-5	TRBD1	-	TRBJ1-1	TGTGCCAGCAGTACAGGGGGCGGCACTGAAGCTTTCTTT	CASSTGGGTEAFF
TRBV27	-	-	TRBJ1-5	TGTGCCAGCAGTTCACTAACAGGTAGCAATCAGCCCCAGCATTTT	CASSSLTGSNQPQHF
TRBV28	TRBD2	-	TRBJ2-3	TGTGCCAGCAGTCCCCTAGCGGGGGGCCTAGGTAGTGCAGATACGCAGTATTTT	CASSPLAGGLGSADTQYF
TRBV9	-	few	TRBJ1-5	TGTGCCAGCAGCGCGTCGACGGGGAATAATCAGCCCCAGCATTTT	CASSASTGNNQPQHF
TRBV4-3	TRBD1	many	TRBJ2-1	TGCGCCAGCAGCCCAGCCAGGGACAGGGGTAATGAGCAGTTCTTC	CASSPARDRGNEQFF
TRBV6-5	-	-	TRBJ2-7	TGTGCCAGCGGGCGGGGAAGATGGGAGCAGTACTTC	CASGRGRWEQYF
TRBV7-3	TRBD1	once	TRBJ2-7	TGTGCCAGCAGCTTAGGGGACAGGGGTTCCTACGAGCAGTACTTC	CASSLGDRGSYEQYF
TRBV11-3	-	-	TRBJ2-7	TGTGCCAGCAGCTTAGGGAAGGACGGACACTACGAGCAGTACTTC	CASSLGKDGHYEQYF
TRBV4-3	-	-	TRBJ2-7	TGCGCCAGCAGCCAAGATGGAAGGGGCCTTTGGGACGAGCAGTACTTC	CASSQDGRGLWDEQYF
TRBV4-3	TRBD1	-	TRBJ1-1	TGCGCCAGCAGCCTCCAGAGGGGGCTACGCACTGAAGCTTTCTTT	CASSLQRGLRTEAFF
TRBV19	TRBD1	-	TRBJ2-7	TGTGCCACCGAGGGTCCGGGACAGAGCTACGAGCAGTACTTC	CATEGPGQSYEQYF
TRBV2	TRBD2	-	TRBJ2-7	TGTGCCAGCAGTGGAGGGACTAGCGGGAGTTTCTACGAGCAGTACTTC	CASSGGTSGSFYEQYF
TRBV5-1	TRBD2	-	TRBJ2-7	TGCGCCAGCATGGGGGGGGCCTACGAGCAGTACTTC	CASMGGAYEQYF
TRBV11-2	-	-	TRBJ2-7	TGTGCCAGCAGCCTACGGACTATCTACGAGCAGTACTTC	CASSLRTIYEQYF
TRBV15	TRBD1	once	TRBJ1-5	TGTGCCACCAGCAGAGGGATAAATGACAGGGGGGAAGCGCCCCAGCATTTT	CATSRGINDRGEAPQHF
TRBV5-4	TRBD1	-	TRBJ1-4	TGTGCCAGCAGCTCACAGGGGGGACCAACTAATGAAAAACTGTTTTTT	CASSSQGGPTNEKLFF
TRBV9	-	-	TRBJ1-1	TGTGCCAGCAGCGTAGATGAAGGACTGAACACTGAAGCTTTCTTT	CASSVDEGLNTEAFF
TRBV15	TRBD1	-	TRBJ2-7	TGTGCCACCAGCAGAGAAACCTTCGACAGGGCAACCCTGGAGCAGTACTTC	CATSRETFDRATLEQYF
TRBV5-6	-	-	TRBJ1-5	TGTGCCAGCAGCTCCCAGGGAGCCTTACGACAGCCCCAGCATTTT	CASSSQGALRQPQHF
TRBV27	-	-	TRBJ1-2	TGTGCCAGCAGTTTAACAGCGGGTAACTATGGCTACACCTTC	CASSLTAGNYGYTF
TRBV29-1	-	-	TRBJ2-1	TGCAGCGTTGAAGTCCTATCGGCCCTTAGCGAGCAGTTCTTC	CSVEVLSALSEQFF
TRBV5-6	TRBD1	-	TRBJ2-1	TGTGCCAGCAGCTTGGGGCAGGGGGCCTACAATGAGCAGTTCTTC	CASSLGQGAYNEQFF
TRBV7-6	TRBD1	once	TRBJ2-3	TGTGCCAGCAGCTTCCGGGACAGGAGCACAGATACGCAGTATTTT	CASSFRDRSTDTQYF
TRBV5-6	-	few	TRBJ1-1	TGTGCCAGTTCCCTACAGGGAGATAGGACTGAAGCTTTCTTT	CASSLQGDRTEAFF
TRBV7-3	-	-	TRBJ2-3	TGTGCCAGCAGCTTATCAGGGGCCGTAGGAGATACGCAGTATTTT	CASSLSGAVGDTQYF
TRBV25-1	-	-	TRBJ1-4	TGTGCCAGCAGTGAAAATCGAGCTGGAGAAAAACTGTTTTTT	CASSENRAGEKLFF
TRBV6-6	-	-	TRBJ1-5	TGTGCCAGCAGTTATGGGGGAGAGCCCCAGCATTTT	CASSYGGEPQHF
TRBV19	-	-	TRBJ2-1	TGTGCCAGTAGTATTATCCCCCTCAATGAGCAGTTCTTC	CASSIIPLNEQFF
TRBV5-4	-	-	TRBJ1-5	TGTGCCAGCAGCTTAGGCAGTTCTCAGCCCCAGCATTTT	CASSLGSSQPQHF
TRBV19	-	-	TRBJ2-7	TGTGCCAGTAGTATGGGGAACGCCGAGCAGTACTTC	CASSMGNAEQYF
TRBV19	-	-	TRBJ1-6	TGTGCCAGTAGTGCCTTATACAGGGAAGAGAATTCACCCCTCCACTTT	CASSALYREENSPLHF
TRBV29-1	TRBD1	-	TRBJ1-1	TGCAGCGCCGGGGACAGGGGGCTTGGCACTGAAGCTTTCTTT	CSAGDRGLGTEAFF
TRBV15	TRBD1	-	TRBJ1-5	TGTGCCACCAGCGGCAGGGGGGGACAGCCCCAGCATTTT	CATSGRGGQPQHF